The next 27 T cell receptor beta chains were all read from a single sample in a study of T cells in localized non-small cell lung cancer. Data came from immunoSEQ multiplex PCR; TCRdb stores just in-frame clones and leaves some out. The sample records some 140,000 clones, roughly 90% being singletons. The specimen comprised peripheral blood, sampled before any cancer treatment. The source of these receptors is a female donor of 60 years or more with stage I lung adenocarcinoma.

The V and J genes are TRBV7-6 and TRBJ2-3, with 7 bases lining up with TRBD2. This CDR3 region has 14 residues. Germline V CDR1 and CDR2: SGHVS, FNYEAQ. The J segment lost 4 bases and the V segment lost 8 bases, leaving 9 bases of the junction unmatched. Here the CDR3 reads CASSPAGEADTQYF. The CDR3 coding sequence is TGTGCCAGCTCTCCGGCGGGAGAAGCAGATACGCAGTATTTT.

V is TRBV15 and J is TRBJ2-3; D is unclear. Germline V gene lookup returns CDR1 LNHNV and CDR2 YYDKDF (reference sequence). The CDR3 contains 14 residues. The V end was cut by 0 bases, the J end by 4 bases, with 8 bases between. The CDR3 nucleotides read TGTGCCACCAGCAGAGATCTCGTGGCAGATACGCAGTATTTT. It codes for CATSRDLVADTQYF.

The chain is built from TRBV28 and TRBJ2-2; D call uncertain. The CDR3 consists of 13 residues. Germline loops: CDR1 MDHEN, CDR2 SYDVKM. Trimming removed 6 bases at V and 4 bases at J, with 9 bases between. CDR3: CASRSTGTGELFF. Written as DNA, the CDR3 is TGTGCCAGCAGATCGACTGGCACCGGGGAGCTGTTTTTT.

J is TRBJ2-5 and V is TRBV18, with no clear D. The CDR3 consists of 14 residues. Trimming took off 4 bases at V and 4 bases at J, with 13 bases between the two ends. Per germline, CDR1 KGHSH and CDR2 LQKENI. CDR3 loop: CASSRGIAGETQYF. The CDR3 DNA follows: TGTGCCAGCTCACGAGGAATCGCAGGAGAGACCCAGTACTTC.

This chain uses TRBV7-6 with TRBJ2-1, with D possibly TRBD2 on 5 matching bases. The V gene's germline CDR1 is SGHVS and CDR2 FNYEAQ. V was shortened by 6 bases and J by 1 base, with 13 bases between the two germline ends. The CDR3 totals 15 residues. Here the CDR3 reads CASRVIEGSYNEQFF. The CDR3 coding sequence is TGTGCCAGCAGAGTCATAGAGGGATCCTACAATGAGCAGTTCTTC. Filled out from reference TRBV7-6 and TRBJ2-1, the complete variable domain reads GAGVSQSPRYKVTKRGQDVALRCDPISGHVSLYWYRQALGQGPEFLTYFNYEAQQDKSGLPNDRFSAERPEGSISTLTIQRTEQRDSAMYRCASRVIEGSYNEQFFGPGTRLTVL.

V usage is TRBV7-2 and J usage is TRBJ1-2; 10 nucleotides agree with TRBD1. Unmatched junction bases numbered 2, after V lost 0 bases and J lost 1 base. The CDR3 runs 16 residues. Germline assignment: CDR1 SGHTA and CDR2 FQGNSA. The CDR3 region is CASSLAGQGGNYGYTF. The CDR3 bases are TGTGCCAGCAGCTTAGCCGGACAGGGGGGTAACTATGGCTACACCTTC.

J is TRBJ2-7 and V is TRBV11-2, with a tentative D call TRBD2 (6 bases). The CDR3 length is 16 residues. V lost 1 base, J lost 6 bases, and 19 bases lay in between. Looked up from germline, CDR1 is SGHAT and CDR2 is FQNNGV. The CDR3 sequence is CASSLVAGSPSGEQYF. CDR3 nucleotides: TGTGCCAGCAGCTTAGTTGCCGGGAGCCCGTCAGGCGAGCAGTACTTC.

The chain combines TRBV6-5 with TRBJ2-5; TRBD2 agrees at 10 bases. Germline assignment: CDR1 MNHEY and CDR2 SVGAGI. V lost 8 bases and J lost 2; bases outside the gene matches: 5. The CDR3 runs to 14 residues. The DNA for the CDR3 is TGTGCCAGCCCCAAGCGGGAGGGACAAGAGACCCAGTACTTC. Amino acid sequence: CASPKREGQETQYF.

V is TRBV28 and J is TRBJ1-5, with a tentative D call TRBD1 (5 bases). The length of the CDR3 is 14 residues. Germline V lookup: CDR1 MDHEN, CDR2 SYDVKM. V lost 7 bases, J lost 3 bases, and 13 bases lay in between. The CDR3: CASIRMGPNQPQHF. The DNA of the CDR3 is TGTGCCAGCATTCGGATGGGACCCAATCAGCCCCAGCATTTT.

The chain uses TRBV28 and TRBJ1-5; D is uncertain. Trimming removed 3 bases at V and 6 bases at J, with 6 bases between. This CDR3 region has 12 residues. CDR1 MDHEN and CDR2 SYDVKM come from the germline V gene. The CDR3 here is CASSFSSQPQHF. The DNA for the CDR3 is TGTGCCAGCAGTTTTAGTTCTCAGCCCCAGCATTTT. Variable domain in full (rest from reference TRBV28 and TRBJ1-5): DVKVTQSSRYLVKRTGEKVFLECVQDMDHENMFWYRQDPGLGLRLIYFSYDVKMKEKGDIPEGYSVSREKKERFSLILESASTNQTSMYLCASSFSSQPQHFGDGTRLSIL.

The chain has TRBV28 and TRBJ2-4; weak D call: TRBD1 (6 bases). The germline V gene encodes CDR1 MDHEN and CDR2 SYDVKM. V lost 7 bases to trimming and J lost 5 bases, with 12 bases between them. This CDR3 spans 13 amino acids. This chain's CDR3 is CASIGRGENIQYF. Here the CDR3 DNA reads TGTGCCAGCATCGGCAGGGGCGAAAACATTCAGTACTTC. Variable domain in full (rest from reference TRBV28 and TRBJ2-4): DVKVTQSSRYLVKRTGEKVFLECVQDMDHENMFWYRQDPGLGLRLIYFSYDVKMKEKGDIPEGYSVSREKKERFSLILESASTNQTSMYLCASIGRGENIQYFGAGTRLSVL.

The rearrangement joins TRBV28 to TRBJ2-7; either TRBD1 or TRBD2 may fit D (5 bases each). This CDR3 has 13 residues. Trimming removed 7 bases at V and 10 bases at J, with 20 bases between. Per germline, CDR1 MDHEN and CDR2 SYDVKM. Here the CDR3 reads CASTPPHWGSQYF. The CDR3 region has the DNA TGTGCCAGCACCCCCCCACATTGGGGGAGTCAGTACTTC.

The chain couples TRBV10-3 to TRBJ2-5; 11 bases map to TRBD2. The length of the CDR3 is 18 residues. J lost 5 bases, V lost 5 bases, and 16 bases had no gene match. Germline CDR1 reads ENHRY; CDR2 reads SYGVKD. The CDR3 is CAISPRDGLAGGGETQYF. Written as DNA, the CDR3 is TGTGCCATCAGTCCGCGCGATGGACTAGCGGGTGGGGGGGAGACCCAGTACTTC.

The chain carries TRBV4-1 and TRBJ2-7; 7 bases align to TRBD2. The CDR3 consists of 15 residues. J was trimmed by 5 bases and V by 1 base; bases with no gene match: 8. Germline V CDR1 and CDR2: MGHRA, YSYEKL. The CDR3 protein is CASSQGLARSDEQYF. The CDR3 nucleotides read TGCGCCAGCAGCCAAGGACTAGCTCGTTCTGACGAGCAGTACTTC.

V usage is TRBV6-4 and J usage is TRBJ2-1; D is unresolved. Per the germline V gene, CDR1 is MRHNA and CDR2 is SNTAGT. With 2 bases removed from V and 7 bases from J, the gap between germline ends came to 15 bases. There are 15 residues in the CDR3. In nucleotides, the CDR3 is TGTGCCAGCAGTGACGGTGATTCCCTGCTTAATGAGCAGTTCTTC. It codes for CASSDGDSLLNEQFF.

The chain couples TRBV28 to TRBJ1-2, with a possible D match to TRBD1 (5 bases). There are 11 residues in the CDR3. In germline, CDR1 is MDHEN, CDR2 SYDVKM. Trimming removed 3 bases from V and 8 bases from J, with 7 bases in between. In nucleotides, the CDR3 is TGTGCCAGCAGTTTTTGGGGGGGCTACACCTTC. Its translation is CASSFWGGYTF.

The chain carries TRBV6-5 and TRBJ2-3; D perhaps matches TRBD1 (5 bases). In germline, CDR1 is MNHEY, CDR2 SVGAGI. There are 13 residues in the CDR3. With 9 bases removed from V and 7 bases from J, the gap between germline ends came to 17 bases. As DNA, the CDR3 is TGTGCCAGTAAAAGGCCACAGGCTCATACGCAGTATTTT. Translation gives CASKRPQAHTQYF.

The CDR3 sequence: CASSEAGVKGETQYF. CDR3 nucleotide sequence: TGTGCCAGCAGTGAAGCGGGGGTTAAGGGTGAGACCCAGTACTTC. The chain recombines TRBV2 with TRBJ2-5, with D possibly being TRBD1 or TRBD2 (5 bases each). Between the trimmed V and J ends, which lost 0 bases and 5 bases, there was a span of 13 bases. The germline CDR1 and CDR2 sequences are SNHLY and FYNNEI. This CDR3 comprises 15 residues.

V is TRBV6-4 and J is TRBJ1-1, with D possibly TRBD1 on 5 matching bases. The CDR3 is 13 residues long. CDR1 and CDR2 from the germline V gene are MRHNA and SNTAGT. Trimming cost V 5 bases and J 1 base, with 8 bases left between them. The CDR3 sequence is CASSPGTNTEAFF. In DNA, the CDR3 is TGTGCCAGCAGTCCGGGGACGAACACTGAAGCTTTCTTT.

The chain couples TRBV19 to TRBJ1-5, with 7 bases identical to TRBD1. Germline CDR1 is LNHDA and CDR2 is SQIVND (reference sequence). Trimming removed 9 bases from V and 4 bases from J; junction bases left unmatched: 15. CDR3 length: 16 residues. The CDR3 sequence is CASEKRQGVTNQPQHF. In nucleotides, the CDR3 is TGTGCCAGCGAAAAAAGACAGGGCGTTACTAATCAGCCCCAGCATTTT.

This sequence joins TRBV5-1 and TRBJ1-1; 8 nucleotides align to TRBD1. In germline, CDR1 is SGHRS, CDR2 YFSETQ. The CDR3 length is 14 residues. V shed 3 bases and J 4 bases; nucleotides not matched to a gene: 5. DNA for the CDR3: TGCGCCAGCAGCTGGACAGGGTTGGGCACTGAAGCTTTCTTT. Its translation: CASSWTGLGTEAFF.

The chain carries TRBV28 and TRBJ2-7; TRBD2 aligns across 9 bases. Germline loops: CDR1 MDHEN, CDR2 SYDVKM. Trimming removed 8 bases from V and 5 bases from J; junction bases left unmatched: 4. The CDR3 extends over 12 amino acids. For the CDR3, the DNA is TGTGCCAGCCTAGCGGGACGGAACGAGCAGTACTTC. Translating gives CASLAGRNEQYF.

The chain recombines TRBV9 with TRBJ1-2, with D possibly being TRBD1 (5 bases). The V end was cut by 3 bases, the J end by 8 bases, with 17 bases between. Per germline, CDR1 SGDLS and CDR2 YYNGEE. This CDR3 contains 14 residues. CDR3 in amino acids: CASSATESWGGYTF. In nucleotides, the CDR3 is TGTGCCAGCAGCGCCACGGAAAGCTGGGGCGGCTACACCTTC.

The genes are TRBV6-5 and TRBJ1-5; D is ambiguous. In germline, CDR1 is MNHEY, CDR2 SVGAGI. V shed 0 bases and J shed 7 bases, with 10 bases lying between them. This CDR3 comprises 14 residues. CDR3 sequence: CASSYSTVSQPQHF. CDR3 in DNA: TGTGCCAGCAGTTACTCGACTGTTTCCCAGCCCCAGCATTTT.

The J gene is TRBJ1-2, the V gene TRBV2; TRBD1 aligns across 9 bases. The CDR3 extends over 11 amino acids. V shed 6 bases and J 13 bases; nucleotides not matched to a gene: 6. Germline V CDR1 and CDR2: SNHLY, FYNNEI. The CDR3 protein is CASRQQGASTF. CDR3 coding DNA: TGTGCCAGCAGGCAACAGGGGGCCTCCACCTTC.

The chain is built from TRBV5-4 and TRBJ2-3, with D maybe TRBD1 (5 bases). This CDR3 spans 14 amino acids. Germline-derived CDR1 and CDR2 are SGHNT and YYREEE (reference sequence). The V and J ends lost 3 bases and 2 bases respectively, with 10 bases between them. The CDR3 loop reads CASSSGQITDTQYF. As DNA, the CDR3 is TGTGCCAGCAGCTCCGGACAAATCACAGATACGCAGTATTTT.

CDR3 sequence reads: CASSLRGTGGNEKLFF. In DNA, the CDR3 is TGCGCCAGCAGCTTGCGGGGGACAGGGGGAAATGAAAAACTGTTTTTT. This rearrangement joins TRBV5-1 to TRBJ1-4, with 11 bases identical to TRBD1. With 1 base clipped from V and 5 bases from J, the junction kept 4 bases outside the gene matches. This CDR3 has 16 amino acids. CDR1 and CDR2 (germline): SGHRS, YFSETQ.